These 6 T cell receptor beta chains came from one sample sequenced in a study of shared clonotypes between healthy human individuals. The protocol was immunoSEQ multiplex PCR, while the TCRdb copy is restricted to in-frame clones and leaves out a portion. The sample contains about 2 million clones, roughly 94% of which appear only once. Source material: naive CD4+ T cells sorted from blood. Regarding subset: CD45RA+ positively selected. These receptors all come from a man aged 18-30 years in good health.

This clone has just one count. The chain couples TRBV5-1 to TRBJ2-3, with a weak D call TRBD2 (6 bases). The CDR3 is 15 residues long. The germline gives CDR1 SGHRS, CDR2 YFSETQ. Trimming cost V 0 bases and J 3 bases, with 11 bases left between them. CDR3 amino acids: CASSLANGRTDTQYF. DNA of the CDR3: TGCGCCAGCAGCTTGGCCAACGGGAGAACAGATACGCAGTATTTT.

Comments on this clone: Other DNA sequences in this specimen translate into the identical CDR3. The V call is TRBV9, the J call TRBJ2-1; 7 nucleotides align to TRBD1. This CDR3 is built from 14 residues. V trimming: 2 bases; J trimming: 4 bases; junction bases outside the gene matches: 3. Germline loops: CDR1 SGDLS, CDR2 YYNGEE. This CDR3 reads CASSVGQNYNEQFF. CDR3 nucleotide sequence: TGTGCCAGCAGCGTGGGACAGAATTACAATGAGCAGTTCTTC.

The V and J genes are TRBV27 and TRBJ2-7; a weak D match, TRBD1 (5 bases). Germline loops: CDR1 MNHEY, CDR2 SMNVEV (reference sequence). The CDR3 spans 16 residues. The V gene lost 0 bases and the J gene lost 2 bases, with 14 bases spanning the gap. The CDR3 bases are TGTGCCAGCAGTTTATCGCAGGCAGGGAAGGCCTACGAGCAGTACTTC. It specifies CASSLSQAGKAYEQYF.

This sequence joins TRBV6-5 and TRBJ1-6, with 7 bases matching TRBD1. The germline V gene has CDR1 MNHEY and CDR2 SVGAGI. The CDR3 is made up of 15 amino acids. J gave up 5 bases and V 4 bases, and 5 bases lay outside the gene matches. The CDR3 DNA reads TGTGCCAGCAGTTTAGGGACAGTCAATAATTCACCCCTCCACTTT. Protein: CASSLGTVNNSPLHF.

This chain joins TRBV7-2 and TRBJ1-5, with TRBD1 as a possible D gene (6 bases). Germline loops: CDR1 SGHTA, CDR2 FQGNSA. The V end was cut by 5 bases, the J end by 4 bases, with 15 bases between. CDR3 size: 15 residues. The CDR3 sequence is CASSEPGQRNQPQHF. Written as DNA, the CDR3 is TGTGCCAGCAGCGAACCGGGACAAAGGAATCAGCCCCAGCATTTT.

This rearrangement joins TRBV7-9 to TRBJ1-3; no clear D. CDR1 and CDR2 from the germline V gene are SEHNR and FQNEAQ (reference sequence). V was cut by 4 bases and J by 2 bases, with 9 bases left in between. This CDR3 has 14 residues. The CDR3 sequence: CASSSQSAGNTIYF. The CDR3 bases are TGTGCCAGCAGCTCACAATCCGCTGGAAACACCATATATTTT.